The 23 T cell receptor delta chains given below trace back to one sample, sequenced in a study of gamma-delta chains in newborns, infants, children. TCRdb applied CATT to the reads for clone calling. Here the sample spans several thousand delta-chain clones, around 3% being singletons. Sequenced: blood. The receptors derive from a child who was a newborn, infant or young child, either healthy, febrile or measles-vaccinated (not recorded which).

For this clone: TCRdb's protein, taken from a much larger clone, differs from this DNA's translation at residue 7, likely owing to a read error; the protein displayed comes from the DNA. The gene calls are TRDV2 and TRDJ2; unclear D gene. Germline CDR1 and CDR2: GEAIGNYY and EKD. The CDR3 spans 16 residues. The V and J ends lost 3 bases and 0 bases respectively, with 13 bases between them. The CDR3 region is CACDLLWEALTAQLFF. The CDR3 DNA is TGTGCCTGTGACTTACTGTGGGAGGCTTTGACAGCACAACTCTTCTTT.

The CDR3 spells CALGVDPWGIQSSWDTRQMFF. The DNA for the CDR3 is TGTGCTCTTGGGGTAGACCCCTGGGGGATCCAAAGCTCCTGGGACACCCGACAGATGTTTTTC. The rearrangement uses TRDV1 and TRDJ3; the match to TRDD3 covers 9 bases. Germline CDR1 TSWWSYY, CDR2 QGS. The length of the CDR3 is 21 residues. V was pared by 4 bases and J by 0 bases, with 13 bases of the junction left unmatched.

Comment on this clone: This may be a read error: a much more frequent sequence differs by one nucleotide. This chain links TRDV2 with TRDJ2; 9 bases are shared with TRDD3. This CDR3 spans 14 amino acids. V shed 5 bases, J shed 2 bases, and the junction held 2 bases outside the gene matches. The germline CDR1 and CDR2 sequences are GEAIGNYY and EKD. CDR3: CACGTGGLTAQLFF. The CDR3 nucleotides are TGTGCCTGTGGCACTGGGGGATTGACAGCACAACTCTTCTTT.

This clone was seen a handful of times. A far larger clone is a single base away, which makes a read error likely. Distinct nucleotide sequences in the sample also encode this CDR3. The J gene is TRDJ2, the V gene TRDV2, with D hard to call. This CDR3 comprises 14 residues. Looked up from germline, CDR1 is GEAIGNYY and CDR2 is EKD. CDR3 protein: CACDTRNGTAQLFF. The CDR3 coding sequence is TGTGCCTGTGACACTCGGAACGGGACAGCACAGCTCTTCTTT.

Regarding this clone: TCRdb's entry gives the protein of a much larger clone, which mismatches this DNA's translation at residue 4, likely from a read error; the protein reported here is translated from the DNA. J is TRDJ2 and V is TRDV2, with 8 bases lining up with TRDD3. V lost 5 bases to trimming and J lost 0 bases; unmatched junction nucleotides: 7. CDR3 length: 16 residues. CDR1 and CDR2 (germline): GEAIGNYY, EKD. The CDR3 region is CACGILGAALTAQLFF. The CDR3 DNA is TGTGCCTGTGGCATACTGGGGGCCGCTTTGACAGCACAACTCTTCTTT.

Points on this clone: Just one base apart from a much larger clone, this may be a read error. Other DNA sequences within the sample encode an identical CDR3. V usage is TRDV2 and J usage is TRDJ3; D gene unclear. The CDR3 extends over 17 amino acids. The V gene lost 3 bases and the J gene lost 0 bases, with 11 bases spanning the gap. The germline V gene encodes CDR1 GEAIGNYY and CDR2 EKD. This CDR3 reads CACDFFKGSWDTRQMFF. CDR3 coding DNA: TGTGCCTGTGACTTCTTCAAGGGCTCCTGGGACACCCGACAGATGTTTTTC.

This clone was observed a handful of times. TCRdb's listed protein matches a much larger clone and diverges from this DNA's translation at residue 16, likely through a read error; the protein shown comes from the DNA. In DNA form, the CDR3 reads TGTGCCTGTGACAAAGTACTGGGGGATACCTGGGACACCCGACAGACGTTTTTC. Encoded protein: CACDKVLGDTWDTRQTFF. V is TRDV2 and J is TRDJ3; the match to TRDD3 covers 12 bases. The CDR3 covers 18 residues. The V gene's germline CDR1 is GEAIGNYY and CDR2 EKD.

This clone has more than one count but fewer than ten. TCRdb attributes to this sequence the protein of a much larger clone, which differs from the DNA translation at residue 12; a read error is likely, and the protein displayed is translated from the DNA. V is TRDV2 and J is TRDJ3, with TRDD3 matching 12 bases. The CDR3 consists of 18 residues. CDR1 is GEAIGNYY, CDR2 EKD, per germline. The CDR3 here is CACDTLGDTTWGTRQMFF. In DNA, the CDR3 is TGTGCCTGTGACACGCTGGGGGATACGACGTGGGGCACCCGACAGATGTTTTTC.

In the case of this clone: The protein TCRdb gives is from a much larger clone and does not agree with this DNA's translation at residue 12, likely a read error; the protein shown here comes from the DNA. The rearrangement joins TRDV2 to TRDJ1; 13 nucleotides match TRDD3. CDR1 is GEAIGNYY and CDR2 is EKD in the germline V gene. The CDR3 loop spans 15 amino acids. CDR3 nucleotide sequence: TGTGCCTGTGACACCTACTGGGGGATACGCGATAATCTCATCTTT. This sequence encodes CACDTYWGIRDNLIF.

Within the sample, this clone is medium-sized. In the same sample, other DNA sequences code for this CDR3. V is TRDV3 and J is TRDJ3; 8 bases agree with TRDD3. Germline assignment: CDR1 TVYSNPD and CDR2 GDNSRS (reference sequence). The trim removed 2 bases at V and 0 bases at J, leaving 12 bases unmatched. The CDR3 is 19 amino acids. The CDR3 sequence is CAFGYWGPYGSWDTRQMFF. In DNA form, the CDR3 reads TGTGCCTTTGGTTACTGGGGGCCATATGGCTCCTGGGACACCCGACAGATGTTTTTC. The full variable domain, in which reference TRDV3 and TRDJ3 provide the parts outside the CDR3, is CDKVTQSSPDQTVASGSEVVLLCTYDTVYSNPDLFWYRIRPDYSFQFVFYGDNSRSEGADFTQGRFSVKHILTQKAFHLVISPVRTEDSATYYCAFGYWGPYGSWDTRQMFFGTGIKLFVEP.

In this sample, this clone is medium-sized. Other DNA sequences from this sample encode an identical CDR3 as well. The rearrangement uses TRDV1 and TRDJ2; 10 nucleotides line up with TRDD3. Losses at the gene ends were 6 bases for V and 1 base for J; bases not matched to a gene: 8. Per the germline V gene, CDR1 is TSWWSYY and CDR2 is QGS. CDR3 length equals 17 residues. CDR3 in amino acids: CALGHNWGMGLTAQLFF. CDR3 nucleotides: TGTGCTCTTGGACACAACTGGGGGATGGGTTTGACAGCACAACTCTTCTTT.

This clone appeared a few times. At one end the junction does not follow the germline gene, possibly because of a read error. The J gene is TRDJ1, the V gene TRDV2; no clear D gene. The germline V gene encodes CDR1 GEAIGNYY and CDR2 EKD. CDR3 length equals 15 residues. CDR3 in amino acids: CACDTAWTNTDNLIF. CDR3 DNA: TGTGCCTGTGACACCGCGTGGACTAACACCGATAACCTCATCTTT.

This clone occurred a few times. TCRdb has a much larger clone's protein, which differs at residue 4 from the translation of this DNA, likely because of a read error; what is shown is the protein translated from the DNA. V is TRDV2 and J is TRDJ1, with 12 bases identical to TRDD3. The CDR3 length is 17 residues. J lost 3 bases, V lost 4 bases, and 11 bases had no gene match. Germline V CDR1 and CDR2: GEAIGNYY, EKD. CDR3 sequence reads: CACETGLGDTRPDKLIF. The CDR3 region has the DNA TGTGCCTGTGAAACGGGTCTGGGGGATACGCGTCCCGATAAACTCATCTTT.

Relative to its sample, this clone is medium-sized. A far larger clone is one base from this, pointing to a likely read error. This same CDR3 is encoded by further DNA sequences in the sample. The CDR3 reads CACDAGGYTDKLIF. CDR3 in DNA: TGTGCCTGTGACGCTGGGGGATACACCGATAAACTCATCTTT. The V call is TRDV2, the J call TRDJ1; TRDD3 matches 9 bases. This CDR3 has 14 amino acids. Germline CDR1 and CDR2: GEAIGNYY and EKD. V shed 3 bases, J shed 0 bases, and the junction held 1 base outside the gene matches.

This clone was observed many times. This clone may be a read error of a much larger clone one base away. Other nucleotide sequences from this sample produce the same CDR3. The rearrangement uses TRAV29/DV5 and TRDJ2; a possible D gene is TRDD3 (7 bases). CDR3 size: 19 residues. Germline V CDR1 and CDR2: NSMFDY, ISSIKDK. Between the trimmed V and J ends, which lost 0 bases and 8 bases, there was a span of 29 bases. CDR3 residues: CAASVPRGGSLSPTAQLFF. The CDR3 bases are TGTGCAGCAAGCGTTCCTAGAGGGGGATCTCTCTCCCCGACGGCACAACTCTTCTTT.

The sample holds a few counts of this clone. TCRdb assigns this DNA the protein of a much larger clone, which departs from its translation at residue 6; this likely reflects a read error, and the protein shown comes from translating the DNA. The V and J genes are TRDV2 and TRDJ3, with 7 bases aligning to TRDD3. Germline assignment: CDR1 GEAIGNYY and CDR2 EKD. With V trimmed by 0 bases and J by 0 bases, 4 bases remained unmatched. This CDR3 has 18 residues. The CDR3 DNA follows: TGTGCCTGTGACACCGGGGGGATTAGCTCCTGGGACACCCGACAGATGTTTTTC. Protein product: CACDTGGISSWDTRQMFF.

This clone was counted only a few times. A read error likely explains this, since a far larger clone differs by one base. Other DNA sequences in the same sample also yield this CDR3. The J gene is TRDJ2, the V gene TRAV29/DV5, with 8 bases aligning to TRDD3. In germline, CDR1 is NSMFDY, CDR2 ISSIKDK. This CDR3 region has 17 residues. CDR3 protein: CAATPVLGAPLTAQLFF. The CDR3 coding sequence is TGTGCGGCAACCCCAGTACTGGGGGCCCCTTTGACAGCACAACTCTTCTTT.

This clone was observed a few times. The TCRdb record carries a much larger clone's protein, which differs from this DNA's translation at residue 11; a read error is the likely cause, and the protein listed here is the DNA translation. V usage is TRDV2 and J usage is TRDJ1; TRDD3 aligns across 13 bases. Germline V CDR1 and CDR2: GEAIGNYY, EKD. The CDR3 is 16 amino acids. V dropped 3 bases and J dropped 4; count of bases not matched to a gene: 7. As DNA, the CDR3 is TGTGCCTGTGACGCCAGAACTGGGGGATACGTCGATAAACTCATCTTT. This translates into CACDARTGGYVDKLIF.

This clone has just a few counts. A far bigger clonotype differs at one base, so this is likely a read error. The V gene is TRDV2, the J gene TRDJ3; 12 bases agree with TRDD3. Per the germline V gene, CDR1 is GEAIGNYY and CDR2 is EKD. CDR3 length equals 18 residues. CDR3 in amino acids: CACDSTGGYSRDTRQMFF. In DNA form, the CDR3 reads TGTGCCTGTGACAGTACTGGGGGATACTCCCGGGACACCCGACAGATGTTTTTC.

This clone has just a few counts. A far larger clone is just one base off, so this is likely a read error. Other DNA variants within this sample encode the same CDR3. The chain couples TRDV2 to TRDJ1; the match to TRDD3 covers 9 bases. Per germline, CDR1 GEAIGNYY and CDR2 EKD. Trimming cost V 3 bases and J 5 bases; bases outside gene matches: 9. The CDR3 sequence is 15 residues long. The CDR3 loop is CACDWGIWATDKLIF. In DNA form, the CDR3 reads TGTGCCTGTGACTGGGGGATATGGGCCACAGATAAACTCATCTTT.

This clone was seen only a few times. This may arise from a read error, as a much more abundant clone is one base away. This specimen includes other DNA sequences encoding the same CDR3. The chain employs TRDV2 and TRDJ3; TRDD3 matches at 9 bases. Germline loops: CDR1 GEAIGNYY, CDR2 EKD. The CDR3 runs 16 residues. CDR3 in DNA: TGTGCCTGTGACACCTGGGGGATATGGGACACCCGCCAGATGTTTTTC. Translation: CACDTWGIWDTRQMFF.

This clone was seen a handful of times. TCRdb lists the protein of a much larger clone for this DNA, which differs at residue 3, so this is likely a read error; the protein given here is translated from the DNA itself. This chain connects TRDV2 to TRDJ3; D not resolved. The CDR3 consists of 17 residues. Per the germline V gene, CDR1 is GEAIGNYY and CDR2 is EKD. The CDR3 region has the DNA TGTGCCCGTGACTTCTTCAAGAGCTCCTGGGACACCCGACAGATGTTTTTC. It is translated as CARDFFKSSWDTRQMFF.

This clone was recorded a few times. For this DNA, TCRdb reports the protein of a much larger clone, which diverges at residue 8, most likely from a read error; the protein presented here is translated directly from the DNA. This chain links TRDV2 with TRDJ2; maybe TRDD3 (6 bases). From germline, CDR1 is GEAIGNYY and CDR2 EKD. The CDR3 consists of 16 residues. The CDR3 region is CACDTWGSSLTAQLFF. CDR3 DNA: TGTGCCTGTGACACCTGGGGGTCTTCTTTGACAGCACAACTCTTCTTC.